These 2 T cell receptor beta chains originate from one sample sequenced in a study of T-cell reconstitution after alpha-beta-depleted transplantation in children. The library targeted TCRbeta and was prepared with unique molecular identifiers. TCRdb processed the PCR reads anew with MiXCR; each CDR3 protein has one entry. The sample lists hundreds of thousands of distinct CDR3 sequences, around 15% occurring once. This specimen consisted of PBMCs, mostly from graft donor cells, obtained 360 days after TCRalphabeta/CD19-depleted stem cell transplant. Receptor source: a male patient younger than 18 who had a stem cell transplant for acute lymphoblastic leukemia, so the T cells may come from the graft donor.

This clonotype has more than one count but fewer than ten. V usage is TRBV3-1 and J usage is TRBJ2-2; D may be TRBD2 (5 bases). The CDR3 extends over 17 amino acids. V lost 0 bases and J lost 4, with 15 bases in between. Germline assignment: CDR1 LGHDT and CDR2 YNNKEL (reference sequence). The CDR3 region has the DNA TGTGCCAGCAGCCAAGATGTCCCCGCGGGCCTCACCGGGGAGCTGTTTTTT. Translating it yields CASSQDVPAGLTGELFF.

The rearrangement uses TRBV7-2 and TRBJ2-7, with 7 bases fitting TRBD2. V lost 3 bases, J lost 4 bases, and 15 bases stayed unmatched. Germline CDR1 and CDR2: SGHTA and FQGNSA. The CDR3 consists of 17 residues. The CDR3 protein is CASSFRQGFGRAYEQYF. In nucleotides, the CDR3 is TGTGCCAGCAGCTTTCGCCAAGGGTTTGGGAGGGCTTACGAGCAGTACTTC.